The 10 T cell receptor beta chains presented below share a single source sample, sequenced in a study of cytomegalovirus exposure and HLA in healthy donors (dated by TCRdb to between 2016 and 2019). The library was prepared using the immunoSEQ multiplex PCR assay. For the multiplex PCR, a mixture combining 60 forward primers for TCR Vbeta segments and 13 reverse primers for TCR Jbeta segments was used. TCRdb stores this immuneACCESS table with in-frame sequences only. Part of the clones is absent; in the studies checked, under half of the shortfall reflects unresolved V genes, and no reason is known for the rest. For this sample there are roughly 110,000 clones; more than 70% appear just once. The ten largest clones capture 7.8% of the sample. The specimen sequenced was PBMCs. These receptors all stem from a man aged 25 to 40 in good health and CMV-seronegative.

This clone has just a few counts. The chain couples TRBV5-4 to TRBJ2-7, with D possibly matching TRBD1 (5 bases). Trimming shortened V by 3 bases and J by 3 bases, and 7 bases separated the two germline ends. CDR1 and CDR2 from the germline V gene are SGHNT and YYREEE (reference sequence). This CDR3 has 12 residues. DNA for the CDR3: TGTGCCAGCAGCTCGCAGGGCTACGAGCAGTACTTC. This sequence encodes CASSSQGYEQYF.

The chain couples TRBV9 to TRBJ1-1, with 7 nucleotides matching TRBD1. J lost 5 bases, V lost 2 bases, and 6 bases had no gene match. The CDR3 consists of 14 residues. Germline CDR1 is SGDLS and CDR2 is YYNGEE. DNA of the CDR3: TGTGCCAGCAGCGTCGAGGGGGCGGGAACTGAAGCTTTCTTT. It is translated as CASSVEGAGTEAFF.

The V and J genes are TRBV6-5 and TRBJ1-4, with D tentatively TRBD1 (6 bases). This CDR3 spans 15 amino acids. Germline V gene lookup returns CDR1 MNHEY and CDR2 SVGAGI. The germline V and J ends were trimmed by 7 bases and 4 bases, with 16 bases remaining between them. The CDR3 DNA reads TGTGCCAGCACCGCATCGGGGACAAGTAATGAAAAACTGTTTTTT. This encodes CASTASGTSNEKLFF.

J is TRBJ2-7 and V is TRBV2; 8 bases are a match to TRBD1. This CDR3 is 14 amino acids long. Looked up from germline, CDR1 is SNHLY and CDR2 is FYNNEI. Trimming cost V 6 bases and J 5 bases; bases outside gene matches: 9. The CDR3 DNA sequence: TGTGCCAGCAGGCTCGACAGGGGTCTCGACGAGCAGTACTTC. Protein: CASRLDRGLDEQYF.

This chain uses TRBV27 with TRBJ2-7; no definite D call. This CDR3 has 13 amino acids. Trimming pared 6 bases from V and 0 bases from J, leaving 9 bases between. Germline assignment: CDR1 MNHEY and CDR2 SMNVEV (reference sequence). Here the CDR3 DNA reads TGTGCCAGCAGGGGCACTCTCTCCTACGAGCAGTACTTC. It encodes CASRGTLSYEQYF.

The chain links TRBV7-9 to TRBJ2-7; D is ambiguous. Trimming took off 1 base at V and 2 bases at J, with 9 bases between the two ends. Looked up from germline, CDR1 is SEHNR and CDR2 is FQNEAQ (reference sequence). The CDR3 length is 14 residues. DNA for the CDR3: TGTGCCAGCAGCTTAGAACCAGGCCCCTACGAGCAGTACTTC. Its protein is CASSLEPGPYEQYF.

V usage is TRBV9 and J usage is TRBJ2-3; possible D gene TRBD2, 5 bases. The V gene's germline CDR1 is SGDLS and CDR2 YYNGEE. V dropped 3 bases and J dropped 6 bases, with 11 bases sitting between them. The CDR3 length is 13 residues. CDR3 bases: TGTGCCAGCAGCGCAAAACTAGAGGATACGCAGTATTTT. Translating gives CASSAKLEDTQYF.

Only a few counts were recorded for this clone. The genes are TRBV4-1 and TRBJ2-7; a weak D match, TRBD1 (6 bases). Deletions cut 4 bases from V and 4 bases from J, with 11 bases between. The CDR3 is 13 residues long. Germline V gene lookup returns CDR1 MGHRA and CDR2 YSYEKL. CDR3 nucleotides: TGCGCCAGCAGCCGAGGGACACCTTACGAGCAGTACTTC. It specifies CASSRGTPYEQYF.

This clone came up a few times. This sample also contains other DNA sequences that code for the same CDR3. This chain uses TRBV9 with TRBJ2-5; 11 bases agree with TRBD2. Germline trimming cut 0 bases from V and 1 base from J; bases unmatched to any gene: 2. CDR3 length: 16 residues. CDR1 SGDLS and CDR2 YYNGEE come from the germline V gene. In nucleotides, the CDR3 is TGTGCCAGCAGCGTAGGGCTAGCGGGGGGCCAAGAGACCCAGTACTTC. It is translated as CASSVGLAGGQETQYF.

This rearrangement joins TRBV5-1 to TRBJ2-2, with 9 positions matching TRBD1. This CDR3 region has 15 residues. J gave up 6 bases and V 0 bases, and 3 bases lay outside the gene matches. CDR1 is SGHRS, CDR2 YFSETQ, per germline. Here the CDR3 reads CASSLGTGVPGELFF. CDR3 coding DNA: TGCGCCAGCAGCTTGGGGACAGGGGTGCCCGGGGAGCTGTTTTTT.